The clone carrying this T cell receptor beta chain has only one observation. Its antigen is currently unknown. Here immunoSEQ multiplex PCR was the method, and the copy in TCRdb shows in-frame clones only, minus some. The top ten hold around 10% of the sample, which has about 6,600 clones, roughly four fifths seen once. These data originate in a study of immune evolution from preneoplasia to lung adenocarcinoma. As for the study in general: HLA loss of heterozygosity: under 7.5% AIS, about 14% MIA, approximately 35% ADC, none AAH. Overall study results and limits: Clonality was highest in normal lung, lower in later-stage lesions apparently.

After pathologic assessment, macro-dissection selected premalignant or tumor cells for extraction. In germline, CDR1 is SQVTM, CDR2 ANQGSEA. There are 10 residues in the CDR3. V was pared by 4 bases and J by 7 bases, with 0 bases of the junction left unmatched. The sequence was collected from an older donor with lung adenocarcinoma. The V call is TRBV29-1, the J call TRBJ1-2; 7 nucleotides line up with TRBD1. Sample: FFPE lung adenocarcinoma in situ tissue. Written as DNA, the CDR3 is TGCAGCGTTGGGGACAGTGGCTACACCTTC. This encodes CSVGDSGYTF.